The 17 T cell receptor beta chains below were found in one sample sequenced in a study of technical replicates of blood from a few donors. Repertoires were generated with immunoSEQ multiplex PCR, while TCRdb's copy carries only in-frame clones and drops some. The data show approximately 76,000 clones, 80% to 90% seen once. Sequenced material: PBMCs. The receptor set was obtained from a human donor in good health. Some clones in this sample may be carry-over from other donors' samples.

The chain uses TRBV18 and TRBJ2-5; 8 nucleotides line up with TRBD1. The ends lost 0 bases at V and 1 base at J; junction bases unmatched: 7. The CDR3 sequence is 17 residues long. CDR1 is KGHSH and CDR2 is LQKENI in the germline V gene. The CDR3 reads CASSPPRTGTSQETQYF. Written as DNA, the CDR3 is TGTGCCAGCTCACCACCGAGGACAGGGACATCCCAAGAGACCCAGTACTTC.

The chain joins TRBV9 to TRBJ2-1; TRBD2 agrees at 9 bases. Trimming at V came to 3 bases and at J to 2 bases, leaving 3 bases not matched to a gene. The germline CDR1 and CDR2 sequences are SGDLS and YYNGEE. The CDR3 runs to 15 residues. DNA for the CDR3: TGTGCCAGCAGCGGGGCTAGCGGGACCTACAATGAGCAGTTCTTC. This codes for CASSGASGTYNEQFF.

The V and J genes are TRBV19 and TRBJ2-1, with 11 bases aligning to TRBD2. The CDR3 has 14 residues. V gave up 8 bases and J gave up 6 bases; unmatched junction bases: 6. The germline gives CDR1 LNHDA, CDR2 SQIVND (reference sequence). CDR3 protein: CASRIAGGPNEQFF. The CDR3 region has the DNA TGTGCCAGTCGAATAGCGGGAGGGCCCAATGAGCAGTTCTTC.

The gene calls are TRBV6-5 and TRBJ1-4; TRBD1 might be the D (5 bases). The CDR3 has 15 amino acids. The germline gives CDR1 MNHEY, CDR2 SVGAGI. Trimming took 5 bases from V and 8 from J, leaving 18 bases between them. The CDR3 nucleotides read TGTGCCAGCAGTGGGTCAGGGACGGAGGGGGAAAAACTGTTTTTT. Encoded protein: CASSGSGTEGEKLFF.

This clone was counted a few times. The CDR3 DNA reads as TGCGCCAGCAGCTTGGGGAGTGAAGCTTTCTTT. Its translation: CASSLGSEAFF. The chain combines TRBV5-1 with TRBJ1-1, with D uncertain. V lost 0 bases and J lost 7, with 4 bases in between. Germline CDR1 SGHRS, CDR2 YFSETQ. This CDR3 contains 11 residues. The full variable domain, with the rest looked up from reference TRBV5-1 and TRBJ1-1, is KAGVTQTPRYLIKTRGQQVTLSCSPISGHRSVSWYQQTPGQGLQFLFEYFSETQRNKGNFPGRFSGRQFSNSRSEMNVSTLELGDSALYLCASSLGSEAFFGQGTRLTVV.

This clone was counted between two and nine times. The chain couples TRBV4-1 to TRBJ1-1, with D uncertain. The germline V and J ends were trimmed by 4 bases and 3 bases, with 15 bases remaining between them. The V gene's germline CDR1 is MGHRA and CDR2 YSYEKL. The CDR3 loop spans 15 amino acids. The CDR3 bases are TGCGCCAGCAGCCCGGCGGTTTTGGGTCACACTGAAGCTTTCTTT. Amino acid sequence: CASSPAVLGHTEAFF.

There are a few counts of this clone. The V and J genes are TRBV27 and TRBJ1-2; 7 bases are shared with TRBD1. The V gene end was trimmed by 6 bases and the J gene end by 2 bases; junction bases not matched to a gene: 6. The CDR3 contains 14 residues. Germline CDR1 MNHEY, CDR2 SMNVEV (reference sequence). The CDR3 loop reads CASRGGRGNYGYTF. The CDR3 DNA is TGTGCCAGCAGAGGGGGCAGGGGCAACTATGGCTACACCTTC.

CDR3 DNA: TGTGCCAGCATGGCGACAGGGAACACTGAAGCTTTCTTT. Its protein product is CASMATGNTEAFF. The V and J genes are TRBV2 and TRBJ1-1; D is perhaps TRBD1 (6 bases). V gave up 7 bases and J gave up 1 base, with 10 bases separating them. Germline V gives CDR1 SNHLY, CDR2 FYNNEI. The CDR3 runs to 13 residues.

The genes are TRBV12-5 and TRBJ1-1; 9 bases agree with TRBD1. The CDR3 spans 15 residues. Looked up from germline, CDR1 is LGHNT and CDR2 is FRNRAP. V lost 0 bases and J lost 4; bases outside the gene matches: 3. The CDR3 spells CASGLVTGGITEAFF. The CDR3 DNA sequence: TGTGCTAGTGGTTTGGTAACAGGGGGCATCACTGAAGCTTTCTTT.

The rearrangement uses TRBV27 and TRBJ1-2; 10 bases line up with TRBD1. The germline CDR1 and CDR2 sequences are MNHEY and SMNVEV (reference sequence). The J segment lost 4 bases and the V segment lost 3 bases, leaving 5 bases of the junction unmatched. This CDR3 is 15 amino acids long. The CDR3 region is CASSFWDRGFYGYTF. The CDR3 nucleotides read TGTGCCAGCAGTTTCTGGGACAGGGGTTTCTATGGCTACACCTTC.

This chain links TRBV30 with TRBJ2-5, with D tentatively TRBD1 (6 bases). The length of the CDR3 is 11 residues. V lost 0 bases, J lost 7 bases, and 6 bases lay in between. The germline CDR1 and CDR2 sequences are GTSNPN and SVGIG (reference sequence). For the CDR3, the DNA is TGTGCCTGGAGTGTACAGGGGACCCAGTACTTC. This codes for CAWSVQGTQYF. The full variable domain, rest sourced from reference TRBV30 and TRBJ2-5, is SQTIHQWPATLVQPVGSPLSLECTVEGTSNPNLYWYRQAAGRGLQLLFYSVGIGQISSEVPQNLSASRPQDRQFILSSKKLLLSDSGFYLCAWSVQGTQYFGPGTRLLVL.

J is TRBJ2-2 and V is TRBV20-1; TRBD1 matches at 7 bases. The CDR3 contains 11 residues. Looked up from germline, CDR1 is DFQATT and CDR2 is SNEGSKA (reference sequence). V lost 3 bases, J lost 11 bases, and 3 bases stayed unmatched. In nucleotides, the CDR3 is TGCAGTGCTAGCCGGGACAGTGAGCTGTTTTTT. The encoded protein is CSASRDSELFF.

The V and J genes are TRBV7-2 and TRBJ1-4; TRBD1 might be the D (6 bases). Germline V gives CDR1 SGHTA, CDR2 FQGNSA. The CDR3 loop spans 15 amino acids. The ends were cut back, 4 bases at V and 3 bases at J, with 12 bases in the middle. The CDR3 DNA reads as TGTGCCAGCAGCTCCTACAGGGCTCCTAATGAAAAACTGTTTTTT. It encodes CASSSYRAPNEKLFF.

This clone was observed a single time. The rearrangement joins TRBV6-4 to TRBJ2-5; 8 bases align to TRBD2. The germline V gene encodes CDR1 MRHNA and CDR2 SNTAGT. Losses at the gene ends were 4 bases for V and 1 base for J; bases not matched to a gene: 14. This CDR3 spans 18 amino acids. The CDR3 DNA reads TGTGCCAGCAGTGTTATATTCCTCCGGCGGGGGGTCCAAGAGACCCAGTACTTC. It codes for CASSVIFLRRGVQETQYF.

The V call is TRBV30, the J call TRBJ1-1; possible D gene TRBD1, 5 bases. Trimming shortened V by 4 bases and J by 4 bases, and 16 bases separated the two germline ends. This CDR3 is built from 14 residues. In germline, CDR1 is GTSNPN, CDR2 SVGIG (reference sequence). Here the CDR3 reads CAWIRRQGGTEAFF. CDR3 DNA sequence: TGTGCCTGGATTAGGCGGCAGGGAGGCACTGAAGCTTTCTTT. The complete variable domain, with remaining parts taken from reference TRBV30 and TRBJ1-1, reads SQTIHQWPATLVQPVGSPLSLECTVEGTSNPNLYWYRQAAGRGLQLLFYSVGIGQISSEVPQNLSASRPQDRQFILSSKKLLLSDSGFYLCAWIRRQGGTEAFFGQGTRLTVV.

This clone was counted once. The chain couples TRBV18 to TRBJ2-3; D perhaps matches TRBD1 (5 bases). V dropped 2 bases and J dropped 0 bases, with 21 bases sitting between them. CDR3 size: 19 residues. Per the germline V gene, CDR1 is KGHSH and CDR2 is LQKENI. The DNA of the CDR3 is TGTGCCAGCTCACCAGTTACAGGAAGCAACTTCCTTAGCACAGATACGCAGTATTTT. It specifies CASSPVTGSNFLSTDTQYF. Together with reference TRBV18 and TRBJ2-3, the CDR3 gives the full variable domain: NAGVMQNPRHLVRRRGQEARLRCSPMKGHSHVYWYRQLPEEGLKFMVYLQKENIIDESGMPKERFSAEFPKEGPSILRIQQVVRGDSAAYFCASSPVTGSNFLSTDTQYFGPGTRLTVL.

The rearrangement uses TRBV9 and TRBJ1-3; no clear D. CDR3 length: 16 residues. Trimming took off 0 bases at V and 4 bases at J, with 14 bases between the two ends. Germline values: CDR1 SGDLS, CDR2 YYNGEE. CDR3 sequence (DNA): TGTGCCAGCAGCGTAGAGATGACTTCACGGGGAAACACCATATATTTT. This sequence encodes CASSVEMTSRGNTIYF.